Shown below are 18 T cell receptor beta chains from a single sample sequenced in a study of blood T cell repertoires in COVID-19. The table came from immunoSEQ multiplex PCR; TCRdb's copy has only in-frame clones and leaves some out. The table lists roughly 190,000 clones, approximately 80% of them singletons. Sequencing was carried out using PBMCs or T cells enriched from blood (not recorded which). These receptors were obtained from a woman in her sixties with acute COVID-19.

This chain connects TRBV10-3 to TRBJ2-5, with TRBD2 matching 12 bases. This CDR3 contains 15 residues. Germline trimming cut 3 bases from V and 5 bases from J; bases unmatched to any gene: 4. Germline CDR1 is ENHRY and CDR2 is SYGVKD. The CDR3 sequence is CAISDQTSGSETQYF. CDR3 nucleotides: TGTGCCATCAGTGATCAGACTAGCGGGAGTGAGACCCAGTACTTC.

J is TRBJ1-2 and V is TRBV19; the D is unclear. Trimming left V 5 bases short and J 1 base short, with 8 bases between. This CDR3 region has 13 residues. The germline gives CDR1 LNHDA, CDR2 SQIVND (reference sequence). CDR3 DNA: TGTGCCAGTAGTTATGCAGTTAACTATGGCTACACCTTC. This gives the protein CASSYAVNYGYTF. The whole variable domain, filled in from reference TRBV19 and TRBJ1-2, reads DGGITQSPKYLFRKEGQNVTLSCEQNLNHDAMYWYRQDPGQGLRLIYYSQIVNDFQKGDIAEGYSVSREKKESFPLTVTSAQKNPTAFYLCASSYAVNYGYTFGSGTRLTVV.

The V and J genes are TRBV7-2 and TRBJ1-6; D remains ambiguous. V was clipped by 8 bases and J by 11 bases, with 16 bases between them. The CDR3 covers 13 residues. CDR1 and CDR2 from the germline V gene are SGHTA and FQGNSA. The chain's CDR3 is CASDPNSGAPLHF. The CDR3 DNA is TGTGCCAGCGATCCTAACTCCGGAGCACCCCTCCACTTT. Filled out from reference TRBV7-2 and TRBJ1-6, the complete variable domain reads GAGVSQSPSNKVTEKGKDVELRCDPISGHTALYWYRQSLGQGLEFLIYFQGNSAPDKSGLPSDRFSAERTGGSVSTLTIQRTQQEDSAVYLCASDPNSGAPLHFGNGTRLTVT.

The V gene is TRBV2, the J gene TRBJ2-3; 8 nucleotides line up with TRBD2. Germline V gene lookup returns CDR1 SNHLY and CDR2 FYNNEI. The ends lost 6 bases at V and 2 bases at J; junction bases unmatched: 7. This CDR3 has 15 amino acids. The CDR3 coding sequence is TGTGCCAGCAGGATGGTAGCGGGAAACACAGATACGCAGTATTTT. As protein: CASRMVAGNTDTQYF.

This clone was counted a single time. The chain is built from TRBV10-3 and TRBJ2-2; 7 bases map to TRBD1. This CDR3 is built from 15 residues. Germline CDR1 reads ENHRY; CDR2 reads SYGVKD. The V and J ends lost 2 bases and 4 bases, in that order; junction bases with no gene match: 4. The CDR3 protein is CAISEAGGVTGELFF. The CDR3, as DNA: TGTGCCATCAGTGAGGCAGGGGGAGTCACCGGGGAGCTGTTTTTT.

CDR3 in amino acids: CAWDTVTGGEAFF. As DNA, the CDR3 is TGTGCCTGGGATACTGTAACAGGGGGGGAAGCTTTCTTT. The chain combines TRBV30 with TRBJ1-1, with 8 bases fitting TRBD1. This CDR3 spans 13 amino acids. V dropped 5 bases and J dropped 8; count of bases not matched to a gene: 10. CDR1 and CDR2 (germline): GTSNPN, SVGIG (reference sequence).

V usage is TRBV7-9 and J usage is TRBJ2-1, with TRBD1 identical over 8 bases. The CDR3 contains 16 residues. The J segment lost 0 bases and the V segment lost 5 bases, leaving 6 bases of the junction unmatched. Germline loops: CDR1 SEHNR, CDR2 FQNEAQ (reference sequence). The DNA for the CDR3 is TGTGCCAGCAGCCAGGGGGCAGTGTACTCCTACAATGAGCAGTTCTTC. Translating it yields CASSQGAVYSYNEQFF.

V is TRBV12-3 or TRBV12-4 and J is TRBJ2-2; the D gene is possibly TRBD2 (6 bases). The CDR3 runs to 12 residues. V was clipped by 4 bases and J by 6 bases, with 6 bases between them. The CDR3 here is CASSWGAGELFF. The CDR3 bases are TGTGCCAGCAGTTGGGGGGCCGGGGAGCTGTTTTTT.

This rearrangement joins TRBV24-1 to TRBJ2-5, with 8 bases fitting TRBD2. The CDR3 has 18 amino acids. The J segment lost 4 bases and the V segment lost 3 bases, leaving 15 bases of the junction unmatched. Germline-derived CDR1 and CDR2 are KGHDR and SFDVKD. The CDR3 DNA reads as TGTGCCACCAGTGATCCGTTGTCGGGAGGGCCACGGGGAGAGACCCAGTACTTC. It is translated as CATSDPLSGGPRGETQYF.

This chain joins TRBV6-5 and TRBJ1-2; unclear D gene. The CDR3 totals 13 residues. Germline CDR1 reads MNHEY; CDR2 reads SVGAGI. V was shortened by 6 bases and J by 8 bases, with 16 bases between the two germline ends. Here the CDR3 reads CASRPLRGEGYTF. The CDR3 nucleotides are TGTGCCAGCAGACCGTTACGGGGTGAAGGCTACACCTTC.

V usage is TRBV4-3 and J usage is TRBJ2-3; TRBD2 matches at 11 bases. V lost 0 bases to trimming and J lost 4 bases; unmatched junction nucleotides: 3. The V gene's germline CDR1 is LGHNA and CDR2 YSLEER. The CDR3 spans 16 residues. The CDR3 here is CASSQDLAGGADTQYF. The CDR3, as DNA: TGCGCCAGCAGCCAAGACCTAGCGGGGGGAGCAGATACGCAGTATTTT.

V is TRBV21-1 and J is TRBJ2-7; TRBD2, the D gene given by the table, was not confirmed from the DNA. TRBV21-1 is described as a pseudogene. The CDR3 sequence is 16 residues long. The CDR3 loop is CASSLRTSGHPREQYF. In DNA form, the CDR3 reads TGTGCCAGCAGCTTACGGACTAGCGGACACCCTCGCGAGCAGTACTTC.

V and J are TRBV12-3 or TRBV12-4 and TRBJ1-5; D gene ambiguous. V was cut by 3 bases and J by 5 bases, with 8 bases left in between. The CDR3 totals 13 residues. CDR3 sequence: CASSFSRDQPQHF. The CDR3 DNA reads as TGTGCCAGCAGTTTTTCCCGGGATCAGCCCCAGCATTTT.

The V and J genes are TRBV6-1 and TRBJ2-3, with 10 positions matching TRBD2. The CDR3 covers 20 residues. CDR1 and CDR2 (germline): MNHNS, SASEGT. Trimming at V came to 4 bases and at J to 5 bases, leaving 21 bases not matched to a gene. Here the CDR3 DNA reads TGTGCCAGCAGTGGCACCGGGACAGAAGGTAGCGGGAGGTTAGAAGATACGCAGTATTTT. Its protein product is CASSGTGTEGSGRLEDTQYF.

The V gene is TRBV27, the J gene TRBJ2-5; no clear D gene. Trimming took 6 bases from V and 0 from J, leaving 8 bases between them. The CDR3 sequence is 13 residues long. The germline V gene has CDR1 MNHEY and CDR2 SMNVEV (reference sequence). The CDR3 sequence: CASRRDNQETQYF. CDR3 coding DNA: TGTGCCAGCAGGAGAGACAACCAAGAGACCCAGTACTTC.

The table lists this clone with many counts. V gene TRBV20-1 combines with J gene TRBJ2-7; 10 bases are a match to TRBD1. Germline V gene lookup returns CDR1 DFQATT and CDR2 SNEGSKA (reference sequence). V was pared by 3 bases and J by 6 bases, with 11 bases of the junction left unmatched. The CDR3 consists of 15 residues. CDR3 protein: CSASTAGQGIVEQYF. DNA for the CDR3: TGCAGTGCTAGTACAGCGGGACAGGGGATCGTCGAGCAGTACTTC.

The CDR3 DNA follows: TGTGCCAGCAGTACGCTAGCAGAGTCCGATACGCAGTATTTT. It is translated as CASSTLAESDTQYF. The chain uses TRBV27 and TRBJ2-3; D possibly corresponds to TRBD2 (5 bases). Trimming left V 5 bases short and J 6 bases short, with 15 bases between. The CDR3 extends over 14 amino acids. Germline V gives CDR1 MNHEY, CDR2 SMNVEV (reference sequence).

The chain links TRBV29-1 to TRBJ1-1; D is possibly TRBD1 (5 bases). This CDR3 comprises 13 residues. Per the germline V gene, CDR1 is SQVTM and CDR2 is ANQGSEA. V was shortened by 2 bases and J by 5 bases, with 12 bases between the two germline ends. CDR3 DNA sequence: TGCAGCGTTGAATTGTTCGGGGGGACTGAAGCTTTCTTT. This sequence encodes CSVELFGGTEAFF. The full variable domain, its missing parts supplied by reference TRBV29-1 and TRBJ1-1, is SAVISQKPSRDICQRGTSLTIQCQVDSQVTMMFWYRQQPGQSLTLIATANQGSEATYESGFVIDKFPISRPNLTFSTLTVSNMSPEDSSIYLCSVELFGGTEAFFGQGTRLTVV.